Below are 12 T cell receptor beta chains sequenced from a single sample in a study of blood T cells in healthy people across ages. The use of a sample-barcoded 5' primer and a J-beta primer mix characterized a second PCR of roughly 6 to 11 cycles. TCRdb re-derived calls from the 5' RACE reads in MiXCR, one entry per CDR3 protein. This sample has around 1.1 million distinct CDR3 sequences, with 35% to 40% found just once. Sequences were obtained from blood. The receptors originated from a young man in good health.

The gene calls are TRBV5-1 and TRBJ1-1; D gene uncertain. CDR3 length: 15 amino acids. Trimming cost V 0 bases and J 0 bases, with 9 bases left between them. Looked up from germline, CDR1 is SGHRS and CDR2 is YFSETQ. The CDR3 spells CASSLARSLNTEAFF. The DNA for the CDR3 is TGCGCCAGCAGCTTGGCGCGGAGCCTGAACACTGAAGCTTTCTTT.

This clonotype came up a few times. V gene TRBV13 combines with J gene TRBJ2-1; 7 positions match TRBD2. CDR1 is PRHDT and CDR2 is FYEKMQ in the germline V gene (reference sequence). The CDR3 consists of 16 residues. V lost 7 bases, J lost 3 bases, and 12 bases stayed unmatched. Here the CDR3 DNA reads TGTGCCAGCATGAATTATCGGGGGGAGTACTACAATGAGCAGTTCTTC. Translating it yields CASMNYRGEYYNEQFF.

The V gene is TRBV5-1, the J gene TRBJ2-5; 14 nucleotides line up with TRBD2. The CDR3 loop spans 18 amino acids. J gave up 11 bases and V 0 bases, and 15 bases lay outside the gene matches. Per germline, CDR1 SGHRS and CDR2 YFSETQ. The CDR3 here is CASSLGVTSGGVRDEQYF. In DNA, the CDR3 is TGCGCCAGCAGCTTGGGTGTGACTAGCGGGGGGGTTCGCGATGAGCAGTACTTC.

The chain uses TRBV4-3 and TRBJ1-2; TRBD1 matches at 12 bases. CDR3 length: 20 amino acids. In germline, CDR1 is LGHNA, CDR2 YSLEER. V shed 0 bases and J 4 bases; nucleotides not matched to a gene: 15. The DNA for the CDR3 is TGCGCCAGCAGCCAAGATCAACGGGGACAGGGGGCTTATGAAAGCTATGGCTACACCTTC. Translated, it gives CASSQDQRGQGAYESYGYTF.

CDR3 region: CASIRDRVLNTEAFF. The CDR3 DNA reads TGTGCCAGCATCCGGGACAGGGTATTGAACACTGAAGCTTTCTTT. The chain links TRBV28 to TRBJ1-1; 9 nucleotides agree with TRBD1. Germline-derived CDR1 and CDR2 are MDHEN and SYDVKM. The CDR3 runs 15 residues. Trimming took 7 bases from V and 0 from J; bases not matched to a gene: 6. Together with reference TRBV28 and TRBJ1-1, the CDR3 gives the full variable domain: DVKVTQSSRYLVKRTGEKVFLECVQDMDHENMFWYRQDPGLGLRLIYFSYDVKMKEKGDIPEGYSVSREKKERFSLILESASTNQTSMYLCASIRDRVLNTEAFFGQGTRLTVV.

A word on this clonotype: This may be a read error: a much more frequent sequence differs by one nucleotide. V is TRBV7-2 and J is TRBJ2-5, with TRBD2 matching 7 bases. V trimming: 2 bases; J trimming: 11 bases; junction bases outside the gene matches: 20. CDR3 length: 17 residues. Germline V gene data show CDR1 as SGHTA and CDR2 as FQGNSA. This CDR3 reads CASSLSKLSIRDYRQYF. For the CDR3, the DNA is TGTGCCAGCAGCTTATCCAAATTATCTATCAGGGACTACCGGCAGTACTTC.

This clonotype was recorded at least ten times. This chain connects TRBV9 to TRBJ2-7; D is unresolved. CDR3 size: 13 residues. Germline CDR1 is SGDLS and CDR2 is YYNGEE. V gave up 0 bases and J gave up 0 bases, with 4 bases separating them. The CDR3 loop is CASSVDSSYEQYF. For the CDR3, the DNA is TGTGCCAGCAGCGTAGACAGCTCCTACGAGCAGTACTTC.

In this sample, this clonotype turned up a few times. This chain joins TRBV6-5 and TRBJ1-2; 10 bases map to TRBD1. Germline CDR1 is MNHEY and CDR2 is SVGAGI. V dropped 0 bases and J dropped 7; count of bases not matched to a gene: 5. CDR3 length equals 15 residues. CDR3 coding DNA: TGTGCCAGCAGTTACTCCTGGGACAGGGGTAGTGGCTACACCTTC. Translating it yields CASSYSWDRGSGYTF.

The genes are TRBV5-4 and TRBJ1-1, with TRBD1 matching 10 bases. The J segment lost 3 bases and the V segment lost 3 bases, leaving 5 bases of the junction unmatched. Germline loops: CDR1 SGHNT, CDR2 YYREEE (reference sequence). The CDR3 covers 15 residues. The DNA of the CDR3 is TGTGCCAGCAGCTCTACCGGGACAGGGGACACTGAAGCTTTCTTT. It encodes CASSSTGTGDTEAFF.

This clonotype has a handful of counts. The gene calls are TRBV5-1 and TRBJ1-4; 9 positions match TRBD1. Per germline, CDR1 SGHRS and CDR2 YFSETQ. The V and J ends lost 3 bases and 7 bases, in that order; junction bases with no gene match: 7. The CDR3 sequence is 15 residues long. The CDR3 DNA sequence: TGCGCCAGCAGCTCTACAGGGGGCGCGGGTGAAAAACTGTTTTTT. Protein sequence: CASSSTGGAGEKLFF.

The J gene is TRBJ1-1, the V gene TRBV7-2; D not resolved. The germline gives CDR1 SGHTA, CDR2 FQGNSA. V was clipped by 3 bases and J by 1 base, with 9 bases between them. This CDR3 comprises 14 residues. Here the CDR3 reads CASSFWGKNTEAFF. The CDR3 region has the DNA TGTGCCAGCAGCTTTTGGGGAAAGAACACTGAAGCTTTCTTT.

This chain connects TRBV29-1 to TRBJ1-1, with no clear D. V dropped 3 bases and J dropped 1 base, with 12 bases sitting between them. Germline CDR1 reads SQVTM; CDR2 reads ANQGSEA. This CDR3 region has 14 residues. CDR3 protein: CSVEGGKRNTEAFF. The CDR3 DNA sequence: TGCAGCGTTGAGGGTGGTAAAAGGAACACTGAAGCTTTCTTT.